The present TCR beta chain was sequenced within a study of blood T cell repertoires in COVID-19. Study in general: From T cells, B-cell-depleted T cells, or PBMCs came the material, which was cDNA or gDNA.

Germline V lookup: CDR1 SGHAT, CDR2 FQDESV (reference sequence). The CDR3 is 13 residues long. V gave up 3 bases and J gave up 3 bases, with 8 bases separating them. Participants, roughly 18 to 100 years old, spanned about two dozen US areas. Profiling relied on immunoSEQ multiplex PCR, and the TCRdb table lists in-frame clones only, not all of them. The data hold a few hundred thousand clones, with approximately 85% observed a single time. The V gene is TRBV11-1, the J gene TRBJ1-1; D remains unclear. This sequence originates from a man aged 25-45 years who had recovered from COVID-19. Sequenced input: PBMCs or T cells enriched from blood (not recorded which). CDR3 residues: CASSFQRYTEAFF. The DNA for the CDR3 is TGTGCCAGCAGCTTTCAGCGTTACACTGAAGCTTTCTTT.